This T cell receptor beta chain was sequenced in a study of T-cell memory formation after mild COVID-19. At the level of the study: Clusters of TCRs were largely donor specific.

Trimming removed 4 bases at V and 3 bases at J, with 13 bases between. The germline gives CDR1 SGDLS, CDR2 YYNGEE. CDR3 length equals 14 residues. Libraries for TCRalpha and TCRbeta carried sample barcodes and unique molecular identifiers via 5'RACE. TCRdb re-analysed the 5' RACE reads in MiXCR, keeping a single row per CDR3 protein. Of just over 60,000 distinct CDR3 sequences listed, over 8.5% are singletons. The TCR comes from a man younger than 35 who had mild COVID-19 (a few samples of this study predate the infection). Cell type and time point are not known. The material sequenced was PBMCs or a T cell subset sorted from them (not recorded which). The chain couples TRBV9 to TRBJ1-2, with D unclear. As DNA, the CDR3 is TGTGCCAGCAGCCCAAGGGATGGAGACTATGGCTACACCTTC. It specifies CASSPRDGDYGYTF. The full variable domain, with the rest looked up from reference TRBV9 and TRBJ1-2, is DSGVTQTPKHLITATGQRVTLRCSPRSGDLSVYWYQQSLDQGLQFLIQYYNGEERAKGNILERFSAQQFPDLHSELNLSSLELGDSALYFCASSPRDGDYGYTFGSGTRLTVV.